This T cell receptor (beta chain) was profiled in a study of shared clonotypes between healthy human individuals. Study conclusions and caveats: Naive CD4 clonotypes were shared across several donors at 4.5% to 6.5%.

Trimming took 5 bases from V and 2 from J, leaving 6 bases between them. The CDR3 sequence is 13 residues long. CDR1 and CDR2 (germline): SGHTA, FQGNSA. CD4+ cells yielded CD45RA+ naive and CD45RA-negative memory subsets. A note on this clone: Its specificity is unknown.

The input for sorted-subset replicate PCRs was approximately 210 ng DNA, about 30,000 T cell genomes. The assay was immunoSEQ multiplex PCR, and TCRdb's table has in-frame clones only and misses some. The sample has about 1 million clones; about 75% are singletons. The rearrangement links TRBV7-2 to TRBJ2-2; D gene unclear. The specimen sequenced was memory CD4+ T cells sorted from blood. Noted subset: CD45RA-negative fraction. This TCR came from a young man in good health. The CDR3 sequence is CASSTQNTGELFF. The CDR3 DNA reads TGTGCCAGCAGCACTCAAAACACCGGGGAGCTGTTTTTT.